The present T cell receptor (beta chain) was sequenced within a study of blood T cell repertoires in COVID-19. TCRdb keeps only in-frame clones here, not all; method: immunoSEQ multiplex PCR. The table shows about 280,000 clones, with roughly four fifths occurring only once. From germline, CDR1 is MNHEY and CDR2 SVGEGT. V trimming: 10 bases; J trimming: 4 bases; junction bases outside the gene matches: 9. This CDR3 comprises 14 residues. This clonotype was sampled from a woman between 50 and 59 years old who had recovered from COVID-19. J is TRBJ2-3 and V is TRBV6-2 or TRBV6-3; 9 nucleotides line up with TRBD1. Sequencing was done on a sample of peripheral blood. The CDR3 protein is CATRPGQGADTQYF. CDR3 DNA sequence: TGTGCCACCCGCCCGGGACAGGGTGCAGATACGCAGTATTTT.